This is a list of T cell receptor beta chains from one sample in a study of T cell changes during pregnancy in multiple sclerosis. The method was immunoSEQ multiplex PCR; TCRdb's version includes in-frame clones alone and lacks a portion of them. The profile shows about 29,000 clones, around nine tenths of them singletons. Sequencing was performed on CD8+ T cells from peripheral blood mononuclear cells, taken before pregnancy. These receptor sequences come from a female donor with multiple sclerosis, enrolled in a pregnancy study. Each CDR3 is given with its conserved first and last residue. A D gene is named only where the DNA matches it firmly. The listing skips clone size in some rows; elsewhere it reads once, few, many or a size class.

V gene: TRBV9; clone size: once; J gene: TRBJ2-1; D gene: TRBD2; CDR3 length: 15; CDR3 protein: CASSLWTSGLDEQFF; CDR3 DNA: TGTGCCAGCAGCTTATGGACTAGTGGTCTCGATGAGCAGTTCTTC
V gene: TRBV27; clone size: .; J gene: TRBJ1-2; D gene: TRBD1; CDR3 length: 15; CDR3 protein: CASSPGQVANYGYTF; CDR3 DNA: TGTGCCAGCAGCCCCGGACAGGTTGCTAACTATGGCTACACCTTC
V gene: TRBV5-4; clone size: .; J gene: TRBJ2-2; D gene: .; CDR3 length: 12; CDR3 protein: CASSFGGGELFF; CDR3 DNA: TGTGCCAGCAGCTTTGGCGGCGGGGAGCTGTTTTTT
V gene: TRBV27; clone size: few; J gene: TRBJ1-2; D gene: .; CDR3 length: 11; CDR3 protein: CATFRGFGYTF; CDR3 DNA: TGTGCCACCTTCCGGGGGTTTGGCTACACCTTC
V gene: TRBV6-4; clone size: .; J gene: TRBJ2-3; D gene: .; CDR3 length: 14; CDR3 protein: CASSDWGDADTQYF; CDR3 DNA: TGTGCCAGCAGTGACTGGGGGGACGCAGATACGCAGTATTTT
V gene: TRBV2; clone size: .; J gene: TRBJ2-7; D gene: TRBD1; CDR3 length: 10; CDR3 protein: CATEGQEQYF; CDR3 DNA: TGTGCCACCGAGGGACAGGAGCAGTACTTC
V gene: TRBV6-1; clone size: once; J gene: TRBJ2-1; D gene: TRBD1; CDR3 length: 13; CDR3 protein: CASSDGTGNEQFF; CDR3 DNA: TGTGCCAGCAGTGATGGGACAGGGAATGAGCAGTTCTTC
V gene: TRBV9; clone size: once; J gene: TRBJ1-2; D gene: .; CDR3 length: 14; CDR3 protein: CASSVAAGNYGYTF; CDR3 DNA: TGTGCCAGCAGCGTAGCTGCAGGGAACTATGGCTACACCTTC
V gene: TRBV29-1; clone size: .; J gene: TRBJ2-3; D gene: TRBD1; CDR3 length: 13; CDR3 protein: CSVERGQSDTQYF; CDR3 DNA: TGCAGCGTTGAAAGGGGGCAGTCAGATACGCAGTATTTT
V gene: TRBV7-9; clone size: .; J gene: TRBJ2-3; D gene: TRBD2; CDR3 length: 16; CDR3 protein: CASSLELADSTDTQYF; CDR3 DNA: TGTGCCAGCAGCTTAGAACTAGCGGACTCCACAGATACGCAGTATTTT
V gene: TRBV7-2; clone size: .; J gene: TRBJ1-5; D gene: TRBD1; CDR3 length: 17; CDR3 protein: CASSLALGQVSNQPQHF; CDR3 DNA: TGTGCCAGCAGCTTAGCGCTGGGACAGGTTAGCAATCAGCCCCAGCATTTT
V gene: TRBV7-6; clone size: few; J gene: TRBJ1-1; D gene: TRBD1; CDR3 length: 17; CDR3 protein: CASSSPGQGPVNTEAFF; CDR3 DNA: TGTGCCAGCAGCTCCCCGGGACAGGGACCGGTGAACACTGAAGCTTTCTTT
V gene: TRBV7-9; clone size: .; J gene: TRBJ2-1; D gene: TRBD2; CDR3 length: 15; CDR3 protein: CASSNLAGGPNEQFF; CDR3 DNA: TGTGCCAGCAGCAATCTAGCGGGGGGGCCTAATGAGCAGTTCTTC
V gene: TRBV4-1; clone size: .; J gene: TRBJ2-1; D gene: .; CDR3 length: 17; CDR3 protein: CASSQDWVAGSYNEQFF; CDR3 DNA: TGCGCCAGCAGCCAAGATTGGGTTGCGGGCTCCTACAATGAGCAGTTCTTC